This T cell receptor beta chain was sequenced during a study of shared clonotypes between healthy human individuals. Here immunoSEQ multiplex PCR was the method, and the copy in TCRdb shows in-frame clones only, minus some. Of 200,000 to 250,000 clones in the sample, under 80% are singletons; the top ten hold 11%. J was trimmed by 9 bases and V by 4 bases; bases with no gene match: 11. The CDR3 is 15 residues long. Germline CDR1 is MGHDK and CDR2 is SYGVNS. The sample was memory CD4+ T cells sorted from blood. The subset was: CD45RA-negative fraction. The chain links TRBV25-1 to TRBJ2-1, with 8 bases that match TRBD2. The clonotype originates from a man under 40 in good health. CDR3 loop: CASSGEKREFSEQFF. As DNA, the CDR3 is TGTGCCAGCAGTGGTGAGAAGCGGGAGTTTAGTGAGCAGTTCTTC.